The 30 T cell receptor gamma chains in this list originate from one sample, sequenced in a study of Vδ1+ human thymocytes (dated by TCRdb to between 2018 and 2020). Results and caveats for the whole study, not just this receptor: Thymic TRG and TRD repertoires appeared highly polyclonal with Gaussian CDR3 length distributions, unlike oligoclonal peripheral blood repertoires.

Sequenced using an Illumina MiSeq. RNA extraction was carried out with the RNeasy mini kit, and reverse transcription was then done using Superscript III. To generate the CDR3 amplicons, a multiplex PCR was run using pooled V-gene forward primers together with a constant-region reverse primer that carried Illumina adaptor overhangs. Public reads were reanalyzed in TCRdb with CATT, and rows carrying the same DNA were merged afterwards. The sample profile shows about 6,500 gamma-chain clones; around 42% of them were found once. In total, the top ten clones hold under 2% of the sample. Their antigen targets remain unknown. The sequenced material came from Vdelta1+ gamma-delta thymocytes from the thymus. The meaning of the sample's cell subset or site label: FACS-sorted CD3+ TCRalphabeta- TCRVdelta1+ TCRVdelta2- thymocytes. Receptors were obtained from a boy under two years old who had congenital heart surgery.

This clone was seen only once. V is TRGV8 and J is TRGJ1 or TRGJ2. The J gene is absent in TCRdb and was assigned here via DNA matching to germline. Unmatched junction bases numbered 4, after V lost 2 bases and J lost 3 bases. The CDR3 sequence is 13 residues long. The germline CDR1 and CDR2 sequences are VENAVY and YDSYNSRV. This chain's CDR3 is CATWDTIYYKKLF. The CDR3 coding sequence is TGTGCCACCTGGGATACCATTTATTATAAGAAACTCTTT.

In regard to this clone: At one of its ends the junction is not consistent with the germline gene, which may arise from a read error. The gene calls are TRGV9 and TRGJP. This CDR3 comprises 17 residues. Germline CDR1 reads GITISATS; CDR2 reads ISYDGTV (reference sequence). The CDR3 DNA reads TGTGCCTTGTGGGAGTCAGCAGGAGAGTCGGGCAAAAAAATCAAGGTATTT. This codes for CALWESAGESGKKIKVF.

The chain has TRGV4 and TRGJ1 or TRGJ2. TCRdb is silent on the J gene; assignment here came from matching the DNA to germline. J lost 2 bases, V lost 0 bases, and 7 bases had no gene match. The germline V gene encodes CDR1 EGSTGY and CDR2 YDSYTSSV. CDR3 length: 15 residues. The CDR3: CATWDGRDHYYKKLF. The DNA for the CDR3 is TGTGCCACCTGGGATGGGCGAGATCATTATTATAAGAAACTCTTT.

V usage is TRGV9 and J usage is TRGJP2. The J gene is not listed in TCRdb, so it was assigned here from a DNA match to germline. Trimming cost V 0 bases and J 5 bases; bases outside gene matches: 6. The CDR3 is 15 residues long. Germline V lookup: CDR1 GITISATS, CDR2 ISYDGTV (reference sequence). This CDR3 is CALWEVRQSDWIKTF. The CDR3 DNA follows: TGTGCCTTGTGGGAGGTGCGTCAGAGTGATTGGATCAAGACGTTT.

Only one count was recorded for this clone. Being one base from a much bigger clone, this may be a read error. This rearrangement joins TRGV8 to TRGJ1 or TRGJ2. Germline matching of the DNA provided the J gene here, since TCRdb leaves it blank. The V and J ends lost 0 bases and 5 bases, in that order; junction bases with no gene match: 4. This CDR3 region has 13 residues. The V gene's germline CDR1 is VENAVY and CDR2 YDSYNSRV. The CDR3 region has the DNA TGTGCCACCTGGGATAGGCGGGATTATAAGAAACTCTTT. Residues: CATWDRRDYKKLF.

The rearrangement links TRGV5 to TRGJ1 or TRGJ2. CDR1 VINAFY and CDR2 YDVSNSKD come from the germline V gene. This CDR3 spans 12 amino acids. V shed 4 bases and J 3 bases; nucleotides not matched to a gene: 3. The CDR3 nucleotides read TGTGCCACCTGGGAACTTTATTATAAGAAACTCTTT. Translated: CATWELYYKKLF.

The chain couples TRGV3 to TRGJ1 or TRGJ2. TCRdb is silent on the J gene; assignment here came from matching the DNA to germline. The CDR3 length is 15 residues. CDR1 and CDR2 from the germline V gene are VTNTFY and YDVSTARD (reference sequence). The trim removed 0 bases at V and 3 bases at J, leaving 8 bases unmatched. In DNA, the CDR3 is TGTGCCACCTGGGACAGGCCTGGGGTTTATTATAAGAAACTCTTT. Its translation is CATWDRPGVYYKKLF.

The chain has TRGV4 and TRGJ1 or TRGJ2. The J gene, missing from TCRdb, was assigned here through DNA to germline matching. This CDR3 region has 13 residues. The junction had 4 bases not matched to a gene; V was cut back by 1 base and J by 4 bases. Germline CDR1 EGSTGY, CDR2 YDSYTSSV. The DNA of the CDR3 is TGTGCCACCTGGGATGGCTCCTATTATAAGAAACTCTTT. Amino acids: CATWDGSYYKKLF.

This chain connects TRGV5 to TRGJP2. Matching the DNA to germline supplied the J gene, which TCRdb does not give. Trimming took 0 bases from V and 0 from J; bases not matched to a gene: 4. Germline-derived CDR1 and CDR2 are VINAFY and YDVSNSKD. This CDR3 comprises 16 residues. The CDR3 spells CATWDRPHSSDWIKTF. CDR3 sequence (DNA): TGTGCCACCTGGGACAGGCCCCATAGTAGTGATTGGATCAAGACGTTT.

This clone has just a few counts. The V and J genes are TRGV4 and TRGJ1 or TRGJ2. J lost 4 bases, V lost 4 bases, and 7 bases had no gene match. The CDR3 runs 13 residues. Germline lookup yields CDR1 EGSTGY and CDR2 YDSYTSSV. DNA for the CDR3: TGTGCCACCTGGGAGGGGAAGTATTATAAGAAACTCTTT. Encoded protein: CATWEGKYYKKLF.

The gene calls are TRGV5 and TRGJ1 or TRGJ2. In the absence of a J gene in TCRdb, the DNA was matched to germline to assign it here. V dropped 0 bases and J dropped 1; count of bases not matched to a gene: 3. Germline CDR1 is VINAFY and CDR2 is YDVSNSKD. This CDR3 is 14 amino acids long. CDR3: CATWDRGNYYKKLF. The CDR3 DNA reads TGTGCCACCTGGGACAGGGGTAATTATTATAAGAAACTCTTT.

A remark on this clone: The sample carries other DNA sequences with the same CDR3. The rearrangement links TRGV5 to TRGJ1 or TRGJ2. No J gene was available from TCRdb, and it was assigned here by a germline match of the DNA. This CDR3 region has 12 residues. From germline, CDR1 is VINAFY and CDR2 YDVSNSKD. V lost 0 bases, J lost 10 bases, and 6 bases stayed unmatched. The CDR3 region has the DNA TGTGCCACCTGGGACAGGCAGGGGAAGAAACTCTTT. Amino acids: CATWDRQGKKLF.

This clone was recorded a few times. The same CDR3 is also encoded by other DNA sequences in this sample. This sequence joins TRGV4 and TRGJ1 or TRGJ2. Germline matching of the DNA provided the J gene here, since TCRdb leaves it blank. The CDR3 is made up of 11 amino acids. V gave up 1 base and J gave up 11 bases; unmatched junction bases: 5. Germline V CDR1 and CDR2: EGSTGY, YDSYTSSV. CDR3 residues: CATWDGGEKLF. CDR3 coding DNA: TGTGCCACCTGGGATGGTGGGGAGAAACTCTTT.

V gene TRGV3 combines with J gene TRGJ1 or TRGJ2. V was clipped by 1 base and J by 4 bases; unmatched bases: 4. The germline CDR1 and CDR2 sequences are VTNTFY and YDVSTARD (reference sequence). The CDR3 extends over 13 amino acids. The CDR3 reads CATWDSGYYKKLF. The DNA of the CDR3 is TGTGCCACCTGGGACAGTGGCTATTATAAGAAACTCTTT.

This clone was detected a few times. V and J are TRGV3 and TRGJ1 or TRGJ2. The germline gives CDR1 VTNTFY, CDR2 YDVSTARD (reference sequence). V lost 3 bases and J lost 3; bases outside the gene matches: 8. This CDR3 has 14 residues. CDR3 nucleotide sequence: TGTGCCACCTGGGACCCCAAGGGTTATTATAAGAAACTCTTT. It yields the protein CATWDPKGYYKKLF.

The rearrangement links TRGV3 to TRGJ1 or TRGJ2. TCRdb offers no J gene call, so here the DNA was matched to germline to obtain one. This CDR3 has 12 residues. In germline, CDR1 is VTNTFY, CDR2 YDVSTARD (reference sequence). J was trimmed by 10 bases and V by 0 bases; bases with no gene match: 6. In nucleotides, the CDR3 is TGTGCCACCTGGGACAGGCCGGAGAAGAAACTCTTT. It yields the protein CATWDRPEKKLF.

V usage is TRGV9 and J usage is TRGJ1 or TRGJ2. The J gene is not listed in TCRdb, so it was assigned here from a DNA match to germline. Looked up from germline, CDR1 is GITISATS and CDR2 is ISYDGTV (reference sequence). This CDR3 spans 14 amino acids. V gave up 9 bases and J gave up 0 bases; unmatched junction bases: 11. In nucleotides, the CDR3 is TGTGCCTTGAGGGCGCCCCCGAATTATTATAAGAAACTCTTT. This codes for CALRAPPNYYKKLF.

In this sample, this clone turned up a few times. This sequence joins TRGV3 and TRGJ1 or TRGJ2. V was pared by 3 bases and J by 2 bases, with 4 bases of the junction left unmatched. From germline, CDR1 is VTNTFY and CDR2 YDVSTARD (reference sequence). The CDR3 length is 13 residues. Here the CDR3 DNA reads TGTGCCACCTGGGACGGTCATTATTATAAGAAACTCTTT. Translating gives CATWDGHYYKKLF.

Worth noting for this clone: This specimen includes other DNA sequences encoding the same CDR3. V usage is TRGV3 and J usage is TRGJ1 or TRGJ2. TCRdb gives no J gene; it was assigned here by matching the DNA to germline. CDR1 is VTNTFY and CDR2 is YDVSTARD in the germline V gene (reference sequence). J gave up 11 bases and V 0 bases, and 7 bases lay outside the gene matches. The CDR3 has 12 residues. DNA for the CDR3: TGTGCCACCTGGGACAGGCGAGGAGAGAAACTCTTT. It is translated as CATWDRRGEKLF.

The chain uses TRGV8 and TRGJ1 or TRGJ2. Here the J gene came from matching the DNA to germline, since TCRdb omits it. The CDR3 spans 15 residues. Germline values: CDR1 VENAVY, CDR2 YDSYNSRV. The trim removed 1 base at V and 5 bases at J, leaving 11 bases unmatched. This chain's CDR3 is CATWDRAPLHYKKLF. The CDR3 DNA follows: TGTGCCACCTGGGATAGAGCCCCCCTTCATTATAAGAAACTCTTT.

The genes are TRGV3 and TRGJ1 or TRGJ2. Matching the DNA to germline supplied the J gene, which TCRdb does not give. V was clipped by 5 bases and J by 9 bases; unmatched bases: 10. The CDR3 length is 12 residues. In germline, CDR1 is VTNTFY, CDR2 YDVSTARD (reference sequence). CDR3 residues: CATWGLDPKKLF. Written as DNA, the CDR3 is TGTGCCACCTGGGGTCTTGACCCTAAGAAACTCTTT.

The rearrangement joins TRGV5 to TRGJ1 or TRGJ2. V lost 8 bases and J lost 7; bases outside the gene matches: 11. Germline loops: CDR1 VINAFY, CDR2 YDVSNSKD. This CDR3 is built from 12 residues. CDR3 sequence reads: CATLGEGYKKLF. The CDR3 nucleotides read TGTGCCACCTTGGGCGAGGGATATAAGAAACTCTTT.

In the case of this clone: The sample has other DNA sequences that encode this CDR3 too. The chain is built from TRGV3 and TRGJ1 or TRGJ2. The J gene, not given by TCRdb, was assigned here from a germline match of the nucleotide sequence. Trimming cost V 0 bases and J 6 bases; bases outside gene matches: 5. This CDR3 comprises 13 residues. Germline V gene lookup returns CDR1 VTNTFY and CDR2 YDVSTARD (reference sequence). In DNA, the CDR3 is TGTGCCACCTGGGACAGGCCAATTTATAAGAAACTCTTT. This gives the protein CATWDRPIYKKLF.

This clone occurred a few times. The chain has TRGV3 and TRGJ1 or TRGJ2. The trim removed 5 bases at V and 10 bases at J, leaving 8 bases unmatched. Germline V gene data show CDR1 as VTNTFY and CDR2 as YDVSTARD (reference sequence). This CDR3 has 11 residues. CDR3 amino acids: CATWGRCKKLF. The CDR3, as DNA: TGTGCCACCTGGGGACGTTGCAAGAAACTCTTT.

Regarding this clone: This sample includes further DNA sequences coding for the same CDR3. The chain links TRGV3 to TRGJ1 or TRGJ2. The J gene is not listed in TCRdb, so it was assigned here from a DNA match to germline. V trimming: 1 base; J trimming: 6 bases; junction bases outside the gene matches: 3. The CDR3 extends over 12 amino acids. From germline, CDR1 is VTNTFY and CDR2 YDVSTARD (reference sequence). The CDR3 region has the DNA TGTGCCACCTGGGACAGAGGTTATAAGAAACTCTTT. Amino acid sequence: CATWDRGYKKLF.

V gene TRGV8 combines with J gene TRGJP2. Here the J gene was assigned by germline matching of the DNA, as TCRdb has none. There are 16 residues in the CDR3. Germline V gene data show CDR1 as VENAVY and CDR2 as YDSYNSRV. V dropped 0 bases and J dropped 1; count of bases not matched to a gene: 5. In DNA, the CDR3 is TGTGCCACCTGGGATAGGCTCCCTAGTAGTGATTGGATCAAGACGTTT. Translation: CATWDRLPSSDWIKTF.

The J gene is TRGJ1 or TRGJ2, the V gene TRGV3. TCRdb gives no J gene; it was assigned here by matching the DNA to germline. V lost 0 bases to trimming and J lost 12 bases; unmatched junction nucleotides: 8. Germline lookup yields CDR1 VTNTFY and CDR2 YDVSTARD (reference sequence). CDR3 size: 12 residues. Here the CDR3 DNA reads TGTGCCACCTGGGACAGGGATGGGGCGAAACTCTTT. Its translation: CATWDRDGAKLF.

This clone was observed a few times. V and J are TRGV9 and TRGJP2. Per the germline V gene, CDR1 is GITISATS and CDR2 is ISYDGTV (reference sequence). The CDR3 has 13 amino acids. Losses at the gene ends were 2 bases for V and 5 bases for J; bases not matched to a gene: 2. The CDR3 spells CALWEASDWIKTF. CDR3 bases: TGTGCCTTGTGGGAGGCGAGTGATTGGATCAAGACGTTT.

Although no V gene was called, TRGJ1 or TRGJ2 is the J gene. The CDR3 is made up of 11 amino acids. The CDR3 DNA reads TGTGCCACCTGTGACTGGCATAAGAAACTCTTT. This gives the protein CATCDWHKKLF.

This clone was observed a few times. The V and J genes are TRGV9 and TRGJ1 or TRGJ2. The CDR3 loop spans 11 amino acids. V lost 6 bases to trimming and J lost 12 bases; unmatched junction nucleotides: 11. Germline values: CDR1 GITISATS, CDR2 ISYDGTV (reference sequence). The DNA for the CDR3 is TGTGCCTTGTGGAAAACTATAGGGAAACTCTTT. Translation gives CALWKTIGKLF.